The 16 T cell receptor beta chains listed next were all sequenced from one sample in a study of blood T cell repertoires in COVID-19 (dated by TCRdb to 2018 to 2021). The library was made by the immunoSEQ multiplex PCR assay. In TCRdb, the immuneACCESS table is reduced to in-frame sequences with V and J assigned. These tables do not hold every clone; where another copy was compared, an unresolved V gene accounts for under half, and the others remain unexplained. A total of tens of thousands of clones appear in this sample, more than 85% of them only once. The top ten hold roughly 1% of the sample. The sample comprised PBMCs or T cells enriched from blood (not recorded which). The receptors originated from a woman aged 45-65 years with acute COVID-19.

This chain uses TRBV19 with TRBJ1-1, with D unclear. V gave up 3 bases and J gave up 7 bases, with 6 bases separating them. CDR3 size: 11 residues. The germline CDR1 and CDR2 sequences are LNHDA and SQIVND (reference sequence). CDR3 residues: CASSMISEAFF. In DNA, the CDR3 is TGTGCCAGTAGTATGATTAGTGAAGCTTTCTTT.

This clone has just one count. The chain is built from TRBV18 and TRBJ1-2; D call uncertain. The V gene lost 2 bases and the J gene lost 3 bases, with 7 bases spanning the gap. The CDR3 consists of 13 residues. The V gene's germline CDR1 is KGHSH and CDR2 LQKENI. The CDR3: CASSPSGDYGYTF. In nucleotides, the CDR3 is TGTGCCAGCTCACCATCCGGGGACTATGGCTACACCTTC.

This chain's CDR3 is CASSSQISGANVLTF. The CDR3 region has the DNA TGTGCCAGCAGTTCCCAGATCTCTGGGGCCAACGTCCTGACTTTC. The J gene is TRBJ2-6, the V gene TRBV6-5; no clear D gene. The CDR3 spans 15 residues. V was pared by 4 bases and J by 0 bases, with 7 bases between. Germline values: CDR1 MNHEY, CDR2 SVGAGI.

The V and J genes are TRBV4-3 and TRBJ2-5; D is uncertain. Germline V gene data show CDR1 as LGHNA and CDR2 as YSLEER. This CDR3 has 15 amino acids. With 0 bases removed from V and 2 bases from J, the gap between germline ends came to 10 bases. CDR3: CASSQDIQPQETQYF. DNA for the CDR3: TGCGCCAGCAGCCAAGATATACAACCACAAGAGACCCAGTACTTC.

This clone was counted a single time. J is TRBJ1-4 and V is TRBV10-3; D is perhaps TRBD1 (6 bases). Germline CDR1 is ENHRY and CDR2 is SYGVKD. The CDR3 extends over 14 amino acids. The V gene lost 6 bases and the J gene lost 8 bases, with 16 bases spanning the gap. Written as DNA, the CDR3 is TGTGCCATCAGCCAGGACAGATGGAGGGAAAAACTGTTTTTT. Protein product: CAISQDRWREKLFF.

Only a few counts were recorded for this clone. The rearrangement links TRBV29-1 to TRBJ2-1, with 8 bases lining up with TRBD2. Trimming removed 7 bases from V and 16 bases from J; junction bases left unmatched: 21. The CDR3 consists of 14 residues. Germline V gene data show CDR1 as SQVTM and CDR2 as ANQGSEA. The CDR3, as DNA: TGCAGCGCCAAGACGTCAGGGTCAGGGACTAGTATTTTCTTC. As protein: CSAKTSGSGTSIFF.

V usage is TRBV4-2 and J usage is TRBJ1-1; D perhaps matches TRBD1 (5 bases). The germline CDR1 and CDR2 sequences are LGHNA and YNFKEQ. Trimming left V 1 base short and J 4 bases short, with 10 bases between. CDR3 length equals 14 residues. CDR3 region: CASSQGRDLTEAFF. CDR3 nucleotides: TGTGCCAGCAGCCAAGGCAGGGATCTCACTGAAGCTTTCTTT.

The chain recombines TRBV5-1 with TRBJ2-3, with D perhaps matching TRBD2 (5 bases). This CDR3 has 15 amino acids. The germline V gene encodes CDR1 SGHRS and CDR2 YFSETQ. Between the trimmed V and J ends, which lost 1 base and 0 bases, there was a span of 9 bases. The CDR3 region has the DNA TGCGCCAGCAGCTTGCGGAGGCCTAGCACAGATACGCAGTATTTT. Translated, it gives CASSLRRPSTDTQYF.

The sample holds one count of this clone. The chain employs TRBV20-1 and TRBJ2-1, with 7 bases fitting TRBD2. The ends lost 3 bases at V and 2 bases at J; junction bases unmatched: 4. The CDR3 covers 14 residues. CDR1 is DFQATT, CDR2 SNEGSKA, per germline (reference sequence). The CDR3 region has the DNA TGCAGTGCTAGTCCCAGCGGGACCTACAATGAGCAGTTCTTC. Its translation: CSASPSGTYNEQFF.

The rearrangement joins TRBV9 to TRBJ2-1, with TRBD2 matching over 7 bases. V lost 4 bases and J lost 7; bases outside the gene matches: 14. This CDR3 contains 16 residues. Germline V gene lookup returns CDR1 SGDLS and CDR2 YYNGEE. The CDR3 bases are TGTGCCAGCAGCATAGACAGCGGGATAATCGGTAATGAGCAGTTCTTC. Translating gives CASSIDSGIIGNEQFF.

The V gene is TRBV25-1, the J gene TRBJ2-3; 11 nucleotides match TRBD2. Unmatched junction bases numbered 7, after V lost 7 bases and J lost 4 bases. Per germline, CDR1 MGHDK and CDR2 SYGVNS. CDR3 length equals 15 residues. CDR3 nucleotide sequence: TGTGCCAGCACGCATAGCGGGAGGGCCCCAGATACGCAGTATTTT. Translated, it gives CASTHSGRAPDTQYF.

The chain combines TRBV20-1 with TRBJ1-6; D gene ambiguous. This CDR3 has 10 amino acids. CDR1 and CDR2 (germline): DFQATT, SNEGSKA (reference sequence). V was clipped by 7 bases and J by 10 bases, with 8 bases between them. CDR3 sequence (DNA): TGCAGTGTAAAAAGCTCACCCCTCCACTTT. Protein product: CSVKSSPLHF.

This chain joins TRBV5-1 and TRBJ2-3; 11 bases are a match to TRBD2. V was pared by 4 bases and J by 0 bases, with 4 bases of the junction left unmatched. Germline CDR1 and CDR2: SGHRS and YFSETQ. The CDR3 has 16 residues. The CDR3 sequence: CASSRGLADSTDTQYF. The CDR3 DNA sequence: TGCGCCAGCAGCCGGGGACTAGCGGACAGCACAGATACGCAGTATTTT.

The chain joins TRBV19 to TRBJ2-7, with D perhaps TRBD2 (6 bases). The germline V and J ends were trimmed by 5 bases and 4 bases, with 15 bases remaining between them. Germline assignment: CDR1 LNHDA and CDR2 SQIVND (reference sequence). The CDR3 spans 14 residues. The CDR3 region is CASSVDPGRYEQYF. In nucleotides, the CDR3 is TGTGCCAGTAGTGTTGACCCAGGGAGGTACGAGCAGTACTTC.

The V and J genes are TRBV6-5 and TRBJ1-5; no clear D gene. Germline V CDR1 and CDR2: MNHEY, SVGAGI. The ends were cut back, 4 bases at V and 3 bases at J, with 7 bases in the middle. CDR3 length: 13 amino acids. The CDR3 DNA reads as TGTGCCAGCAGTTCTACCATCAATCAGCCCCAGCATTTT. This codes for CASSSTINQPQHF.

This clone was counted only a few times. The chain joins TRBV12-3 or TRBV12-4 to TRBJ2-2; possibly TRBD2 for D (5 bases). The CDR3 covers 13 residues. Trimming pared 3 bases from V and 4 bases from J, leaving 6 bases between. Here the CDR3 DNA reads TGTGCCAGCAGTTTCACTAGCACCGGGGAGCTGTTTTTT. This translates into CASSFTSTGELFF.